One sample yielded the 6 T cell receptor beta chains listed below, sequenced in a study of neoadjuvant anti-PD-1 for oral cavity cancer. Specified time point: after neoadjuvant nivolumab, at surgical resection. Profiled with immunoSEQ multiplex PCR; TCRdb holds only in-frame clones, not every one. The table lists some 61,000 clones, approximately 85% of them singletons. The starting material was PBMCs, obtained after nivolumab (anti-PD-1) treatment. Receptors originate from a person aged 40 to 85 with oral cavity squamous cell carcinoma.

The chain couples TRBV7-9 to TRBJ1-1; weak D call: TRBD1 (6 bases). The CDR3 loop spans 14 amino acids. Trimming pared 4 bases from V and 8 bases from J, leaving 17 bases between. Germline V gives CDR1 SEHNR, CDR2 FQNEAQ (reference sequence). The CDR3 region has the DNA TGTGCCAGCAGCTGGGTTACCGGGACACCAGAAGCTTTCTTT. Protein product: CASSWVTGTPEAFF.

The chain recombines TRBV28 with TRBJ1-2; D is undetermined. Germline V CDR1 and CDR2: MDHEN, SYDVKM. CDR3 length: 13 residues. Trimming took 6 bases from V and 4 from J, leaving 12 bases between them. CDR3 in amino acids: CASRESNTYGYTF. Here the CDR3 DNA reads TGTGCCAGCAGGGAAAGTAACACCTATGGCTACACCTTC.

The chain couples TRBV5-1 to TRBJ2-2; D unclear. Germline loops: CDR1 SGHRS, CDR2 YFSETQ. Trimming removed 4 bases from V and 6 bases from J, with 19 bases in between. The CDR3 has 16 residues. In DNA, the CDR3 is TGCGCCAGCAGCCCCCCCTTAGGAGTTGTCGCCGGGGAGCTGTTTTTT. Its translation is CASSPPLGVVAGELFF.

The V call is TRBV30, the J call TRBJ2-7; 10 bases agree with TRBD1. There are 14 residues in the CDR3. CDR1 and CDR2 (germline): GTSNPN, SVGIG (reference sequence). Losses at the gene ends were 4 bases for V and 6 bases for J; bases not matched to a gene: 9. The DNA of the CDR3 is TGTGCCTGGAAGCTCGGGACAGGGGCCTCCGAGCAGTACTTC. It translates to CAWKLGTGASEQYF.

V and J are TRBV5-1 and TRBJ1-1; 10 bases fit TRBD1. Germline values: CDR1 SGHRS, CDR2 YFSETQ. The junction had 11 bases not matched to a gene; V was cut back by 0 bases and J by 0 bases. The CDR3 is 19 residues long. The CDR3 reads CASSLDRQGALSVNTEAFF. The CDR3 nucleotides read TGCGCCAGCAGCTTGGACAGACAGGGGGCGCTTTCCGTGAACACTGAAGCTTTCTTT.

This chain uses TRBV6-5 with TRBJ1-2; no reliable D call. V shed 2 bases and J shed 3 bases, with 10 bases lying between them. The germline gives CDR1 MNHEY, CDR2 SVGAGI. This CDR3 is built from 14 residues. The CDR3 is CASSYRALDYGYTF. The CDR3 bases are TGTGCCAGCAGTTACAGGGCCTTGGACTATGGCTACACCTTC.